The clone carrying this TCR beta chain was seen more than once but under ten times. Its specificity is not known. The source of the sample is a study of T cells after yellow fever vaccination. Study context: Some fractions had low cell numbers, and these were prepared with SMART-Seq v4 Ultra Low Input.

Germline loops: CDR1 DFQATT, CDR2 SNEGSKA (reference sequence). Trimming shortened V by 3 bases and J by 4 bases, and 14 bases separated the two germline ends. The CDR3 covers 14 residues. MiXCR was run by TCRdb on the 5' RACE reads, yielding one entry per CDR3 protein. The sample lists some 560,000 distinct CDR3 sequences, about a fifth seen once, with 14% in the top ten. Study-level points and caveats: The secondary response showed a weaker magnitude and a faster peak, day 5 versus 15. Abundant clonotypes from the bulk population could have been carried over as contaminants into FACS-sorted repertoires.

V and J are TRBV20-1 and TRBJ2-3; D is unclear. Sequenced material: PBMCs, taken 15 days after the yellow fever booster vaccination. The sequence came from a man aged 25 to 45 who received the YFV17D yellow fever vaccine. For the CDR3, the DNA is TGCAGTGCTAGGAGACCAGAGATCCCAGATACGCAGTATTTT. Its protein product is CSARRPEIPDTQYF.